Presented here are 8 T cell receptor beta chains from one specimen sequenced in a study of cytomegalovirus exposure and HLA in healthy donors. Amplification used 60 Vbeta primers and 13 Jbeta primers. The data were produced by immunoSEQ multiplex PCR, yet TCRdb's version contains in-frame clones alone and is incomplete. Among a few hundred thousand clones listed, about nine tenths were seen once. Sequencing was carried out using PBMCs. These receptors were obtained from a girl aged 2-10 years in good health and CMV-seronegative.

J is TRBJ2-7 and V is TRBV6-1; tentative D call: TRBD1 (5 bases). Germline CDR1 is MNHNS and CDR2 is SASEGT. The ends were cut back, 4 bases at V and 2 bases at J, with 9 bases in the middle. CDR3 length: 13 residues. As DNA, the CDR3 is TGTGCCAGCAGTGGGGGCAGGGCCTACGAGCAGTACTTC. This sequence encodes CASSGGRAYEQYF.

The chain uses TRBV11-2 and TRBJ2-1, with TRBD2 matching over 11 bases. Unmatched junction bases numbered 6, after V lost 5 bases and J lost 3 bases. The length of the CDR3 is 16 residues. Germline-derived CDR1 and CDR2 are SGHAT and FQNNGV. The CDR3 loop reads CASSMTGTSGYNEQFF. Here the CDR3 DNA reads TGTGCCAGCAGCATGACCGGGACTAGCGGCTACAATGAGCAGTTCTTC. Drawing the rest from reference TRBV11-2 and TRBJ2-1, the complete variable domain is EAGVAQSPRYKIIEKRQSVAFWCNPISGHATLYWYQQILGQGPKLLIQFQNNGVVDDSQLPKDRFSAERLKGVDSTLKIQPAKLEDSAVYLCASSMTGTSGYNEQFFGPGTRLTVL.

J is TRBJ2-7 and V is TRBV12-5, with D unclear. This CDR3 comprises 16 residues. Germline CDR1 LGHNT, CDR2 FRNRAP. V gave up 2 bases and J gave up 0 bases, with 14 bases separating them. The CDR3 sequence: CASGLPQDQNSYEQYF. The CDR3 DNA sequence: TGTGCTAGTGGTTTGCCCCAGGATCAGAACTCCTACGAGCAGTACTTC.

The V call is TRBV9, the J call TRBJ1-1; TRBD1 matches 12 bases. Germline V gene sequence: CDR1 SGDLS, CDR2 YYNGEE. The CDR3 covers 15 residues. J was trimmed by 4 bases and V by 3 bases; bases with no gene match: 4. This CDR3 reads CASSAGTGGVTEAFF. CDR3 nucleotide sequence: TGTGCCAGCAGCGCAGGGACAGGGGGCGTCACTGAAGCTTTCTTT.

The gene calls are TRBV27 and TRBJ2-7; D possibly corresponds to TRBD1 (6 bases). Germline V gene sequence: CDR1 MNHEY, CDR2 SMNVEV (reference sequence). The CDR3 length is 14 residues. Trimming left V 2 bases short and J 4 bases short, with 12 bases between. The CDR3 DNA reads as TGTGCCAGCAGTTTAGGTCAGGGGAGATACGAGCAGTACTTC. Translating it yields CASSLGQGRYEQYF.

The rearrangement joins TRBV10-2 to TRBJ2-1, with TRBD2 matching 9 bases. The CDR3 length is 14 residues. Trimming at V came to 3 bases and at J to 10 bases, leaving 7 bases not matched to a gene. The germline V gene has CDR1 WSHSY and CDR2 SAAADI. The CDR3 DNA follows: TGCGCCAGCAGTGAAACGTCTAGCGGGACAGAGCAGTTCTTC. It yields the protein CASSETSSGTEQFF.

This sequence joins TRBV2 and TRBJ2-7; 7 positions agree with TRBD2. The CDR3 has 12 residues. CDR1 SNHLY and CDR2 FYNNEI come from the germline V gene. V lost 8 bases, J lost 3 bases, and 4 bases stayed unmatched. The CDR3 DNA reads TGTGCCAGCCAGGGCGGGAGCTACGAGCAGTACTTC. It encodes CASQGGSYEQYF.

The chain couples TRBV29-1 to TRBJ2-5; D may be TRBD2 (6 bases). V lost 5 bases and J lost 5, with 12 bases in between. Germline V gene sequence: CDR1 SQVTM, CDR2 ANQGSEA. The CDR3 extends over 12 amino acids. Here the CDR3 reads CSVFGGTETQYF. Written as DNA, the CDR3 is TGCAGCGTTTTTGGGGGGACGGAGACCCAGTACTTC.